These T cell receptor delta chains were read from a single sample in a study of gamma-delta chains in newborns, infants, children. TCRdb re-called clones from the reads using CATT. This sample has 5,000 or so delta-chain clones; around 5% occur once, and the top ten carry approximately 9.9%. Sequenced material: blood. Receptor source: a child who was a newborn, infant or young child, either healthy, febrile or measles-vaccinated (not recorded which). Both conserved end residues are part of each CDR3. Each record gives: clone size, J gene, V gene, D gene, CDR3 protein, CDR3 DNA. D genes are given only for firm matches. A row's size may be missing; if present it is once, few, many or a size class.

clone size: -; J gene: TRDJ1; V gene: TRDV1; D gene: -; CDR3 protein: CALGELERSPDSYKLIF; CDR3 DNA: TGTGCTCTTGGGGAACTAGAACGATCCCCTGACTCCTATAAACTCATCTTT
clone size: -; J gene: TRDJ3; V gene: TRDV2; D gene: TRDD3; CDR3 protein: CACDTVWGPSSWDTRQMFF; CDR3 DNA: TGTGCCTGTGACACCGTCTGGGGGCCGAGCTCCTGGGACACCCGACAGATGTTTTTC
clone size: -; J gene: TRDJ3; V gene: TRDV2; D gene: TRDD3; CDR3 protein: CACDTGGYRSWDTRQMFF; CDR3 DNA: TGTGCCTGTGACACTGGGGGATACCGGTCCTGGGACACCCGACAGATGTTTTTC
clone size: few; J gene: TRDJ3; V gene: TRDV2; D gene: -; CDR3 protein: CACDTGRAGPTRSWDTRQMFF; CDR3 DNA: TGTGCCTGTGACACCGGCCGTGCCGGCCCCACTCGCTCCTGGGACACCCGACAGATGTTTTTC
clone size: -; J gene: TRDJ2; V gene: TRAV29/DV5; D gene: TRDD3; CDR3 protein: CAASSLLGDKAAQLFF; CDR3 DNA: TGTGCAGCAAGCAGCCTACTGGGGGATAAGGCAGCACAACTCTTCTTT
clone size: -; J gene: TRDJ1; V gene: TRDV1; D gene: -; CDR3 protein: CALGEGSSLAPYTDKLIF; CDR3 DNA: TGTGCTCTTGGGGAAGGGAGTAGCCTGGCTCCTTACACCGATAAACTCATCTTT
clone size: -; J gene: TRDJ3; V gene: TRDV2; D gene: TRDD3; CDR3 protein: CACDTWGIISSWDTRQMFF; CDR3 DNA: TGTGCCTGTGACACCTGGGGGATTATCTCCTCCTGGGACACCCGACAGATGTTTTTC
clone size: few; J gene: TRDJ3; V gene: TRDV2; D gene: -; CDR3 protein: CACDTVTGSWDTRQMFF; CDR3 DNA: TGTGCCTGTGACACCGTTACTGGGTCCTGGGACACCCGACAGATGTTTTTC
clone size: few; J gene: TRDJ3; V gene: TRDV2; D gene: -; CDR3 protein: CACDTPWVGDTSSWDTRQMFF; CDR3 DNA: TGTGCCTGTGACACCCCTTGGGTCGGAGATACCAGCTCCTGGGACACCCGACAGATGTTTTTC
clone size: few; J gene: TRDJ1; V gene: TRDV1; D gene: TRDD3; CDR3 protein: CALGERRLPGDTGIRGTDKLIF; CDR3 DNA: TGTGCTCTTGGGGAACGTCGTCTACCTGGGGATACGGGGATACGCGGGACCGATAAACTCATCTTT
clone size: -; J gene: TRDJ1; V gene: TRDV2; D gene: -; CDR3 protein: CACDTVGEYTDKLIF; CDR3 DNA: TGTGCCTGTGACACCGTCGGGGAGTACACCGATAAACTCATCTTT
clone size: -; J gene: TRDJ1; V gene: TRDV3; D gene: -; CDR3 protein: CAFRRGYSPYTDKLIF; CDR3 DNA: TGTGCCTTTAGACGGGGGTACTCTCCGTACACCGATAAACTCATCTTT
clone size: -; J gene: TRDJ3; V gene: TRDV2; D gene: TRDD3; CDR3 protein: CAYDTLGDTGRDTRQMFF; CDR3 DNA: TGTGCCTATGACACACTGGGGGATACAGGACGGGACACCCGACAGATGTTTTTC
clone size: few; J gene: TRDJ3; V gene: TRDV2; D gene: TRDD3; CDR3 protein: CACDTVGDTNWDTRQMFF; CDR3 DNA: TGTGCCTGTGACACCGTGGGGGATACCAACTGGGACACCCGACAGATGTTTTTC
clone size: -; J gene: TRDJ3; V gene: TRDV2; D gene: TRDD3; CDR3 protein: CACDSVLGDTSPWDTRQMFF; CDR3 DNA: TGTGCCTGTGACAGCGTACTGGGGGATACGAGCCCCTGGGACACCCGACAGATGTTTTTC
clone size: few; J gene: TRDJ1; V gene: TRDV3; D gene: TRDD3; CDR3 protein: CAFRCGYGENKLIF; CDR3 DNA: TGTGCCTTTAGATGCGGATACGGCGAAAATAAACTCATCTTT
clone size: few; J gene: TRDJ3; V gene: TRDV2; D gene: TRDD3; CDR3 protein: CACDTGGYNSWDTRQMFF; CDR3 DNA: TGTGCCTGTGACACTGGGGGATACAACTCCTGGGACACCCGACAGATGTTTTTC
clone size: few; J gene: TRDJ3; V gene: TRDV3; D gene: TRDD3; CDR3 protein: CAVTGGYWDTRQMFF; CDR3 DNA: TGTGCCGTAACTGGGGGATATTGGGACACCCGACAGATGTTTTTC
clone size: few; J gene: TRDJ1; V gene: TRDV1; D gene: TRDD3; CDR3 protein: CALGRSTYWGIRGGTDKLIF; CDR3 DNA: TGTGCTCTTGGGAGAAGCACCTACTGGGGGATACGCGGGGGCACCGATAAACTCATCTTT
clone size: -; J gene: TRDJ2; V gene: TRDV2; D gene: TRDD3; CDR3 protein: CACDIGDTGTAQLFF; CDR3 DNA: TGTGCCTGTGACATCGGGGATACCGGCACAGCACAACTCTTCTTT
clone size: large; J gene: TRDJ2; V gene: TRDV2; D gene: -; CDR3 protein: CACDTVGGSLTAQLFF; CDR3 DNA: TGTGCCTGTGACACCGTCGGGGGGTCTTTGACAGCACAACTCTTCTTT
clone size: -; J gene: TRDJ1; V gene: TRAV29/DV5; D gene: -; CDR3 protein: CAATGGRVGADKLIF; CDR3 DNA: TGTGCAGCAACAGGTGGACGTGTGGGGGCCGATAAACTCATCTTT
clone size: -; J gene: TRDJ1; V gene: TRDV2; D gene: TRDD3; CDR3 protein: CACDDLLGDTREYTDKLIF; CDR3 DNA: TGTGCCTGTGACGACTTACTGGGGGATACGCGGGAATACACCGATAAACTCATCTTT
clone size: few; J gene: TRDJ3; V gene: TRDV1; D gene: -; CDR3 protein: CALGELGSSWDTRQMFF; CDR3 DNA: TGTGCTCTTGGGGAACTAGGTAGCTCCTGGGACACCCGACAGATGTTTTTC
clone size: -; J gene: TRDJ1; V gene: TRDV1; D gene: -; CDR3 protein: CALGELYPGRDTDKLIF; CDR3 DNA: TGTGCGCTTGGGGAACTGTATCCGGGACGCGACACCGATAAACTCATCTTT
clone size: few; J gene: TRDJ3; V gene: TRDV2; D gene: TRDD3; CDR3 protein: CACDRVLGDISWDTRQMFF; CDR3 DNA: TGTGCCTGTGACAGAGTACTGGGGGATATATCCTGGGACACCCGACAGATGTTTTTC
clone size: -; J gene: TRDJ2; V gene: TRDV1; D gene: -; CDR3 protein: CALGEGPIVVTAQLFF; CDR3 DNA: TGTGCTCTTGGGGAAGGTCCTATAGTAGTAACAGCACAACTCTTCTTT